This TCR beta chain is from a study of radiation and T cells in renal cell carcinoma. Study-wide results and limits: Baseline intratumoral clonotype presence is unknown without pretreatment biopsies. Top tumor clonotypes rose in blood 2 weeks post-radiation, then contracted.

Regarding this clone: Its antigen is unidentified.

Libraries were prepared by immunoSEQ multiplex PCR; TCRdb keeps only in-frame clonotypes and omits some of them. The sample carries 95,000 to 150,000 clones, about four fifths recorded once. This CDR3 comprises 15 residues. Between the trimmed V and J ends, which lost 1 base and 3 bases, there was a span of 14 bases. Germline CDR1 SGHRS, CDR2 YFSETQ. Time point specified: baseline pretreatment blood. Treatment meaning: 15 Gy SBRT to primary tumor, nephrectomy 4 weeks later. Serial blood draws occurred at baseline and 2 and 4 weeks post-SBRT. The patient's renal cell carcinoma had clear cell pathology. The receptor was isolated from a woman aged 55-70 years with renal cell carcinoma. V and J are TRBV5-1 and TRBJ2-7; D is perhaps TRBD2 (5 bases). The material was blood, obtained from a patient whose treatment included radiotherapy and nephrectomy. CDR3: CASSLLRVGDYEQYF. The CDR3 bases are TGCGCCAGCAGCTTGCTCCGGGTCGGGGACTACGAGCAGTACTTC.